These 23 T cell receptor beta chains came from one sample sequenced in a study of blood T cell repertoires in COVID-19. Assay: immunoSEQ multiplex PCR; the TCRdb copy retains only in-frame clones and omits some. The data contain 300,000 to 400,000 clones, 87% of them singletons. The sample was peripheral blood. All receptors derive from a woman aged 50 to 65 with COVID-19, enrolled during active disease.

The chain links TRBV6-5 to TRBJ1-2, with D possibly being TRBD1 (5 bases). Germline CDR1 MNHEY, CDR2 SVGAGI. CDR3 length equals 14 residues. Trimming removed 2 bases at V and 5 bases at J, with 12 bases between. In nucleotides, the CDR3 is TGTGCCAGCAGTTACGCAAACCGGGGGTATGGCTACACCTTC. This encodes CASSYANRGYGYTF.

The chain uses TRBV2 and TRBJ2-7; D might be TRBD1 (6 bases). The V end lost 4 bases, the J end lost 12 bases, and 28 bases lay between the germline ends. The germline V gene has CDR1 SNHLY and CDR2 FYNNEI. The CDR3 has 16 residues. Here the CDR3 DNA reads TGTGCCAGCAGTGTCAGGGGCCCAGGGTTGTCGCGTTTCAGGTACTTC. This codes for CASSVRGPGLSRFRYF.

This chain connects TRBV2 to TRBJ2-1; tentative D call: TRBD1 (6 bases). The CDR3 contains 15 residues. Trimming left V 6 bases short and J 0 bases short, with 12 bases between. CDR1 and CDR2 (germline): SNHLY, FYNNEI. The CDR3: CASSSDRSSYNEQFF. The DNA for the CDR3 is TGTGCCAGCAGCTCTGACAGGAGCTCCTACAATGAGCAGTTCTTC. The whole variable domain, remainder taken from reference TRBV2 and TRBJ2-1, is EPEVTQTPSHQVTQMGQEVILRCVPISNHLYFYWYRQILGQKVEFLVSFYNNEISEKSEIFDDQFSVERPDGSNFTLKIRSTKLEDSAMYFCASSSDRSSYNEQFFGPGTRLTVL.

V gene TRBV11-3 combines with J gene TRBJ2-1, with D maybe TRBD1 (5 bases). Germline lookup yields CDR1 SGHNT and CDR2 YENEEA. CDR3 length equals 15 residues. Between the trimmed V and J ends, which lost 4 bases and 6 bases, there was a span of 16 bases. The CDR3 coding sequence is TGTGCCAGCAGCTCCCGACCCGGTCAGGGCAATGAGCAGTTCTTC. This gives the protein CASSSRPGQGNEQFF.

The V gene is TRBV7-3, the J gene TRBJ2-2, with 13 bases lining up with TRBD2. V trimming: 5 bases; J trimming: 7 bases; junction bases outside the gene matches: 7. The CDR3 extends over 16 amino acids. Looked up from germline, CDR1 is SGHTA and CDR2 is FQGTGA. The CDR3 region has the DNA TGTGCCAGCAGCCCCAGGACTAGCGGGAGTGGCGGGGAGCTGTTTTTT. It specifies CASSPRTSGSGGELFF.

V is TRBV11-2 and J is TRBJ1-2, with a weak D call TRBD1 (5 bases). The CDR3 consists of 13 residues. The germline CDR1 and CDR2 sequences are SGHAT and FQNNGV. V was trimmed by 4 bases and J by 5 bases, leaving 11 bases between them. CDR3 amino acids: CASSSRGGYGYTF. In nucleotides, the CDR3 is TGTGCCAGCAGCTCAAGGGGTGGGTATGGCTACACCTTC.

The sample holds one count of this clone. The rearrangement links TRBV3-1 (or the pseudogene TRBV3-2) to TRBJ2-7, with TRBD1 as a possible D gene (5 bases). Germline V lookup: CDR1 LGHDT, CDR2 YNNKEL (reference sequence). Trimming cost V 0 bases and J 3 bases, with 15 bases left between them. The CDR3 is 16 amino acids. The CDR3 loop reads CASSQDGRTSGYEQYF. Written as DNA, the CDR3 is TGTGCCAGCAGCCAAGATGGCAGGACATCGGGCTACGAGCAGTACTTC.

This clone was recorded a few times. This chain's CDR3 is CAWSLSRDRGRNSPLHF. CDR3 in DNA: TGTGCCTGGAGTCTAAGCCGGGACAGGGGACGAAATTCACCCCTCCACTTT. The chain is built from TRBV30 and TRBJ1-6; 10 bases agree with TRBD1. The CDR3 is 17 amino acids. Germline assignment: CDR1 GTSNPN and CDR2 SVGIG (reference sequence). V gave up 2 bases and J gave up 7 bases; unmatched junction bases: 11.

The rearrangement links TRBV7-9 to TRBJ2-1; 7 nucleotides line up with TRBD2. Losses at the gene ends were 1 base for V and 6 bases for J; bases not matched to a gene: 3. This CDR3 has 14 amino acids. The germline V gene encodes CDR1 SEHNR and CDR2 FQNEAQ (reference sequence). CDR3 nucleotides: TGTGCCAGCAGCTTAGGACCGGGAGGCAATGAGCAGTTCTTC. This translates into CASSLGPGGNEQFF.

Concerning this clone itself: This specimen includes other DNA sequences encoding the same CDR3. The gene calls are TRBV9 and TRBJ2-1, with TRBD2 matching 9 bases. Germline V CDR1 and CDR2: SGDLS, YYNGEE. V trimming: 0 bases; J trimming: 4 bases; junction bases outside the gene matches: 2. The CDR3 covers 15 residues. This chain's CDR3 is CASSVGLAAYNEQFF. The CDR3 DNA sequence: TGTGCCAGCAGCGTAGGACTAGCGGCATACAATGAGCAGTTCTTC.

This chain links TRBV11-2 with TRBJ1-4; TRBD1 is a possible D gene (5 bases). Trimming took off 5 bases at V and 0 bases at J, with 13 bases between the two ends. Germline V gives CDR1 SGHAT, CDR2 FQNNGV. The CDR3 sequence is 16 residues long. The CDR3 coding sequence is TGTGCCAGCAGCCGAGACAGATTCGCAACTAATGAAAAACTGTTTTTT. Translation: CASSRDRFATNEKLFF.

This clone was counted a few times. V usage is TRBV27 and J usage is TRBJ1-1, with 8 bases fitting TRBD1. CDR1 is MNHEY, CDR2 SMNVEV, per germline (reference sequence). There are 14 residues in the CDR3. V shed 4 bases, J shed 1 base, and the junction held 2 bases outside the gene matches. In DNA, the CDR3 is TGTGCCAGCAGTTCGGGACAGGCGAACACTGAAGCTTTCTTT. Protein sequence: CASSSGQANTEAFF.

J is TRBJ1-5 and V is TRBV10-3; a weak D match, TRBD1 (6 bases). V was trimmed by 2 bases and J by 4 bases, leaving 9 bases between them. This CDR3 is 14 amino acids long. The V gene's germline CDR1 is ENHRY and CDR2 SYGVKD. CDR3: CAISERGANQPQHF. The CDR3 coding sequence is TGTGCCATCAGTGAGCGGGGGGCAAATCAGCCCCAGCATTTT.

The chain has TRBV18 and TRBJ2-1, with 9 nucleotides matching TRBD2. J was trimmed by 7 bases and V by 4 bases; bases with no gene match: 11. The CDR3 is made up of 16 amino acids. From germline, CDR1 is KGHSH and CDR2 LQKENI. Written as DNA, the CDR3 is TGTGCCAGCTCACGGCCCACGGCTAGCGGGATGAATGAGCAGTTCTTC. Residues: CASSRPTASGMNEQFF.

The CDR3 nucleotides are TGCGCCAGCAGCTCCGACAGAGCCTATGGCTACACCTTC. Its protein is CASSSDRAYGYTF. The chain links TRBV5-1 to TRBJ1-2; TRBD1 is a possible D gene (5 bases). Germline V gives CDR1 SGHRS, CDR2 YFSETQ. CDR3 length: 13 amino acids. The V end was cut by 3 bases, the J end by 4 bases, with 10 bases between.

The chain's CDR3 is CATSDLPQAGGLETQYF. CDR3 DNA: TGTGCCACCAGTGATTTGCCGCAAGCAGGGGGCTTAGAGACCCAGTACTTC. This chain connects TRBV24-1 to TRBJ2-5; 8 positions match TRBD1. V dropped 0 bases and J dropped 4; count of bases not matched to a gene: 9. The CDR3 totals 17 residues. Germline V gives CDR1 KGHDR, CDR2 SFDVKD.

This chain uses TRBV11-2 with TRBJ1-2; 10 nucleotides line up with TRBD1. The V segment lost 3 bases and the J segment 4 bases; nucleotides outside the gene matches: 14. Per the germline V gene, CDR1 is SGHAT and CDR2 is FQNNGV. The CDR3 runs 18 residues. The CDR3 loop is CASSFAGSRDRGTYGYTF. CDR3 sequence (DNA): TGTGCCAGCAGCTTCGCCGGTTCCCGGGACAGGGGTACCTATGGCTACACCTTC.

The V and J genes are TRBV27 and TRBJ1-2, with TRBD1 as a possible D gene (6 bases). The germline gives CDR1 MNHEY, CDR2 SMNVEV (reference sequence). The CDR3 is 13 residues long. The V end was cut by 3 bases, the J end by 4 bases, with 9 bases between. The CDR3 DNA follows: TGTGCCAGCAGTTTTTCAGGGGTCTATGGCTACACCTTC. Translated: CASSFSGVYGYTF.

The chain links TRBV7-2 to TRBJ1-3, with 8 bases matching TRBD1. The CDR3 runs to 14 residues. J gave up 2 bases and V 5 bases, and 2 bases lay outside the gene matches. Germline V gene lookup returns CDR1 SGHTA and CDR2 FQGNSA. The CDR3 coding sequence is TGTGCCAGCAGCCGGACAGGGACTGGAAACACCATATATTTT. The encoded protein is CASSRTGTGNTIYF.

The rearrangement links TRBV30 to TRBJ1-2, with TRBD1 matching 9 bases. Trimming at V came to 2 bases and at J to 8 bases, leaving 9 bases not matched to a gene. This CDR3 region has 14 residues. The germline gives CDR1 GTSNPN, CDR2 SVGIG (reference sequence). The CDR3 loop reads CAWSLGTGSNGYTF. The CDR3, as DNA: TGTGCCTGGAGTCTTGGGACAGGGAGTAACGGCTACACCTTC.

This chain links TRBV9 with TRBJ1-1, with 8 bases lining up with TRBD1. After removal of 1 base from V and 1 base from J, the junction contained 6 bases not matched to a gene. The CDR3 is made up of 16 amino acids. Germline CDR1 reads SGDLS; CDR2 reads YYNGEE. The CDR3 reads CASSVRLGTGNTEAFF. The CDR3 coding sequence is TGTGCCAGCAGCGTAAGGTTAGGGACAGGGAACACTGAAGCTTTCTTT.

J is TRBJ2-1 and V is TRBV7-3; 7 positions agree with TRBD1. CDR3 size: 15 residues. After removal of 3 bases from V and 8 bases from J, the junction contained 10 bases not matched to a gene. In germline, CDR1 is SGHTA, CDR2 FQGTGA. CDR3 bases: TGTGCCAGCAGCTTTACAGGGGCCGCCGCGGATGAGCAGTTCTTC. Translation gives CASSFTGAAADEQFF.

This chain links TRBV11-2 with TRBJ2-5; no clear D gene. CDR1 and CDR2 from the germline V gene are SGHAT and FQNNGV. The CDR3 has 12 amino acids. Trimming removed 0 bases from V and 5 bases from J, with 4 bases in between. For the CDR3, the DNA is TGTGCCAGCAGCTTAGATTCGGAGACCCAGTACTTC. Its translation is CASSLDSETQYF.